This paragraph covers one TCR beta chain sequence. The specificity of this receptor is unknown. No base qualities exist here, and no much larger clone lies one base off it. Trimming takes 2 bases from V and 1 base from J, and the germline ends sit 10 bases apart. The cysteine opens and the phenylalanine closes a CDR3 of 15 amino acids. The retained sequence is limited to the CDR3, 45 bases, with the frame set at the first base. Sequences MNHEY (CDR1) and SVGAGI (CDR2) are obtained from the germline V gene. For TCRbeta CDR3 sequencing, genomic DNA was extracted from sorted cells using the QIAGEN DNeasy Blood and Tissue Kit. High-throughput TCRbeta CDR3 sequencing, which included PCR amplification with bias correction and internal controls, was done commercially through immunoSEQ. The original methods were these. A unique productive TCRbeta sequence was defined by the CDR3 nucleotide sequence when primers matched, and otherwise by the CDR3 amino acid sequence together with the Vbeta and Jbeta genes. Sorting error was corrected by removing sequences shared between sorted populations at a frequency ratio of 2:1 or less, and the remaining shared sequences were assigned to the higher population. A sequence counted as donor-reactive if, in CFSE-low cells, the sequence had a frequency of at least 0.01% and was expanded at least 5-fold compared with unstimulated cells. Jensen-Shannon divergence calculated on the top 100 TCRbeta sequences ranked by frequency was used to measure repertoire divergence. When a sample had multiple sequencing runs, each run was corrected for sorting error separately and the runs were then pooled. The table was pulled from immuneACCESS by TCRdb, which kept in-frame rearrangements only. Such tables lose some clones; where checked, under half of the loss comes from unresolved V genes, and the rest has no known cause. V, J and clone size derive from that table, while D and trimming were established from the DNA sequence. The sample table lists around 230,000 clones, roughly 84% of them with a count of one. The top ten clonotypes cover less than 0.75% of the sample.

This entry is derived from a study of Tregs in tolerant kidney transplant recipients (dated by TCRdb to about 2019). About the study as a whole: The study applied TCRbeta sequencing to find donor-specific regulatory T cells before combined kidney and bone marrow transplantation and then followed those same cells after transplant. Several methods of expanding Tregs specific for an allogeneic donor were compared by TCRbeta repertoire sequencing in a few healthy controls. Paper-wide results and their limitations: Expanding Tregs with activated donor B cells appeared to identify the most biologically relevant and donor-specific TCRbeta repertoire. The study was constrained by small patient numbers, and validation of the findings is required in larger populations and under other immunosuppression protocols. Although technical replication error seemed to be minimal, the question of biological reproducibility was not addressed directly.

Thawed PBMCs were FACS-sorted into unstimulated Tregs (CD4+CD25+CD127-), CD4+ non-Tregs (CD4+CD25-), CD4 cells and CD8 cells. Blood from healthy controls was obtained either from healthy volunteers or as purchased buffy coats. Healthy control blood was separated into PBMCs by Ficoll density gradient and cryopreserved, and patient PBMCs were collected both before and after transplant. Specimen: CD4+ T cells from blood. The rearranged chain carries TRBV6-5 and TRBJ2-3; the D gene remains uncertain. The clonotype originates from a human donor in good health. The CDR3 loop reads CASSYGRSRTDTQYF. The sequence in DNA is TGTGCCAGCAGTTACGGAAGATCCCGCACAGATACGCAGTATTTT.